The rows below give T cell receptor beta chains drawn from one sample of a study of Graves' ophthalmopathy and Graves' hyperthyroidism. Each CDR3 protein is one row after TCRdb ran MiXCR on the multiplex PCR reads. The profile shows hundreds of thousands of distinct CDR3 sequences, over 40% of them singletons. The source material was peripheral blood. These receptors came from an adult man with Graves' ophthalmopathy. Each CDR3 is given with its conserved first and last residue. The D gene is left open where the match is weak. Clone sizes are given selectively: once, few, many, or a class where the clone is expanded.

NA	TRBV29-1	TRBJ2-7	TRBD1	TGCAGCCACGGACAGGGACCCTCCTACGAGCAGTACTTC	CSHGQGPSYEQYF
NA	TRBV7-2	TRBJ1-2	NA	TGTGCCAGCACCCCAGGGAGCACCGGGGGTTCAAACTATGGCTACACCTTC	CASTPGSTGGSNYGYTF
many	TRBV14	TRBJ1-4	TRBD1	TGTGCCAGCAGCACCCAGACAGGGTCTAATGAAAAACTGTTTTTT	CASSTQTGSNEKLFF
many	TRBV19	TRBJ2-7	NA	TGTGCCAGTAGTATTGCAGGAAACTCCTACGAGCAGTACTTC	CASSIAGNSYEQYF
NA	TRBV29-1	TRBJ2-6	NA	TGCAGCGTTGCGGAATTGGGGGCCAACGTCCTGACTTTC	CSVAELGANVLTF
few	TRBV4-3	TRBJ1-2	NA	TGCGCCAGCAGCCAAGAAACTGGGGATGGCTACACCTTC	CASSQETGDGYTF
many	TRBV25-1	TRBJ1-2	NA	TGTGCCAGCAGTGATGTGGGCAGGGGTGGCTACACCTTC	CASSDVGRGGYTF
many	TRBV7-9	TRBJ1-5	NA	TGTGCCAGCAGCCCGACAGGTGATCAGCCCCAGCATTTT	CASSPTGDQPQHF
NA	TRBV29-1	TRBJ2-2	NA	TGCAGCGTTGACCTTAGCGGGGAGCTGTTTTTT	CSVDLSGELFF
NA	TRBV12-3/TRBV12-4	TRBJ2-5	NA	TGTGCTAGTGGTTTCGCGGGAGAGACCCAGTACTTC	CASGFAGETQYF
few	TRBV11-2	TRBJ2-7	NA	TGTGCCAGCAGCTTAGAACGGACCAACCACGAGCAGTACTTC	CASSLERTNHEQYF
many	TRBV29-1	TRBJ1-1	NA	TGCAGCGTCGAGGACCCCGCAGGAGAAGCTTTCTTT	CSVEDPAGEAFF
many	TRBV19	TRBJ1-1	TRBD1	TGTGCCAGTAGTACGGGGACAGGGGGGTACACTGAAGCTTTCTTT	CASSTGTGGYTEAFF
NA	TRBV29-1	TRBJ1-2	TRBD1	TGCAGCCGTGGACAGGGGGCATGGAACTATGGCTACACCTTC	CSRGQGAWNYGYTF
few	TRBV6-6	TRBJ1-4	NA	TGTGCCAGCAGTTATAGAGGGCTATCTAATGAAAAACTGTTTTTT	CASSYRGLSNEKLFF
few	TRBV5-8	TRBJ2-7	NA	TGTGCCAGCAGCTGGTTTGAAGGGGACGAGCAGTACTTC	CASSWFEGDEQYF
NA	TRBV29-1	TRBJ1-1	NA	TGCAGTTACTCTGGCAGTAGGCACACTGAAGCTTTCTTT	CSYSGSRHTEAFF
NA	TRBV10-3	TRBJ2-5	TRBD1	TGTGCCATCAGGGGACAGGGGGGACGCGGTCAAGAGACCCAGTACTTC	CAIRGQGGRGQETQYF
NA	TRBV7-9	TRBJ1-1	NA	TGTGCCAGCAGCTTAGTGAACACATCCACTGAAGCTTTCTTT	CASSLVNTSTEAFF
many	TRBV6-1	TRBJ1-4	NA	TGTGCCAGCAGTCCCCGCAGCGAAAAACTGTTTTTT	CASSPRSEKLFF
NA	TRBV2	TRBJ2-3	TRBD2	TGTGCCAGCAGCCTGAAGCTAGCGGGAGGCTCAATTAGCACAGATACGCAGTATTTT	CASSLKLAGGSISTDTQYF
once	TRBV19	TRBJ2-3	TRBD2	TGTGCCAGTAGTACTAGCGGGAGGTACTATAGCACAGATACGCAGTATTTT	CASSTSGRYYSTDTQYF
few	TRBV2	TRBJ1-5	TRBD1	TGTGCCAGCAGTTACCGACAGGGGGCCGGCAATCAGCCCCAGCATTTT	CASSYRQGAGNQPQHF
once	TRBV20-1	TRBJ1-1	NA	TGCAGTGCCAGTAGGACGCGGTTCGAAGCTTTCTTT	CSASRTRFEAFF
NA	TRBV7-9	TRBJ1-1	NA	TGTGCCAGCAAGCTTGGCCAGACTGAAGCTTTCTTT	CASKLGQTEAFF
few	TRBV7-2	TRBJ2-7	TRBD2	TGTGCCAGCAGCCAAGAACTAGCGGGTTACGAGCAGTACTTC	CASSQELAGYEQYF
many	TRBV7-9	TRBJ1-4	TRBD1	TGTGCCAGCAGCTCACAGGGGACTAATGAAAAACTGTTTTTT	CASSSQGTNEKLFF
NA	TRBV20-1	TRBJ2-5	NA	TGCAGTGCCCGCATCTCGGAGGGGGATGGAGAGACCCAGTACTTC	CSARISEGDGETQYF
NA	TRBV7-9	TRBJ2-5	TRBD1	TGTGCCAGCAGCTTAGGTGGGGGACAGGGGCGGGAGACCCAGTACTTC	CASSLGGGQGRETQYF
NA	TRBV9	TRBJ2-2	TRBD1	TGTGCCAGCAGCGTCGGTGATCCGGGACAGGGGATCCTGCCCGGGGAGCTGTTTTTT	CASSVGDPGQGILPGELFF
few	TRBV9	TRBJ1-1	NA	TGTGCCAGCAGCGTAGGAGGAGGGACTTACACTGAAGCTTTCTTT	CASSVGGGTYTEAFF
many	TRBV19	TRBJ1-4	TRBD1	TGTGCCAGTAGTACGGGACAGCCGAACGGCGGTGAAAAACTGTTTTTT	CASSTGQPNGGEKLFF
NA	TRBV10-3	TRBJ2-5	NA	TGTGCCATCAGTGGGGGGGACTTACAGGGGTACGAGACCCAGTACTTC	CAISGGDLQGYETQYF
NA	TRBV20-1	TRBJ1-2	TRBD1	TGCAGTGCACCCGATAAGACAGGGGGCTACTATGGCTACACCTTC	CSAPDKTGGYYGYTF
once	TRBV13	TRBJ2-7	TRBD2	TGTGCCAGCAGCCCAGGACTAGCGGGATCGACCTCTGTAGAGCAGTACTTC	CASSPGLAGSTSVEQYF
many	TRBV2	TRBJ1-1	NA	TGTGCCAGCAGTGAGGGGGTATACACTGAAGCTTTCTTT	CASSEGVYTEAFF
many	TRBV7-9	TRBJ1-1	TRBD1	TGTGCCAGCAGCTTTCCGGGACAGGCCAACCCGAACACTGAAGCTTTCTTT	CASSFPGQANPNTEAFF
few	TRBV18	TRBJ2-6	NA	TGTGCCAGCTCACCACGCCGAGACTCTGGGGCCAACGTCCTGACTTTC	CASSPRRDSGANVLTF
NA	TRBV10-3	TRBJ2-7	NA	TGTGCCAGCAGTTCGCGTCTGGGTCCAAAGCGCTACGAGCAGTACTTC	CASSSRLGPKRYEQYF
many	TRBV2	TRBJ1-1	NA	TGTGCCAGAGAGGGGGGCTGGGGGACTGAAGCTTTCTTT	CAREGGWGTEAFF
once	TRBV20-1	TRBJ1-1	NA	TGCAGTGCTAGAGATCGGACAGAGAACACTGAAGCTTTCTTT	CSARDRTENTEAFF
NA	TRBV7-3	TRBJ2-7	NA	TGTGCCAGCAGCTTAGATGGAGGGGTGGTTGAGCAGTACTTC	CASSLDGGVVEQYF
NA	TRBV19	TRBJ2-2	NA	TGTGCCAGTAGTATAGGCCGCTGGAGGCTGAACACCGGGGAGCTGTTTTTT	CASSIGRWRLNTGELFF
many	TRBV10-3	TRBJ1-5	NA	TGTGCCAGCAGTGGCGCCGGGGGGGCTCAGCCCCAGCATTTT	CASSGAGGAQPQHF
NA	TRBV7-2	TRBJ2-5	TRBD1	TGTGCCAGCCTCCGGGACAGCCAAGAGACCCAGTACTTC	CASLRDSQETQYF
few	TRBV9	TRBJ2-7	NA	TGTGCCAGCAGCGTTTCCGGGAGCAACTCCTACGAGCAGTACTTC	CASSVSGSNSYEQYF
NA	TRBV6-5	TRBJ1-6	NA	TGTGCCAGCGGGGCGGGGGATTCACCCCTCCACTTT	CASGAGDSPLHF
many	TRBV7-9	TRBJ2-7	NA	TGTGCCAGCAGCTTAGCCAGCACCTACGAGCAGTACTTC	CASSLASTYEQYF
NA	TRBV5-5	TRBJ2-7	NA	TGTGCCAGCAGCTTGATTATAGGACAAACGAACGAGCAGTACTTC	CASSLIIGQTNEQYF
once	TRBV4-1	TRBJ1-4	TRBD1	TGCGCCAGCAGCCGAGGACAGGGGGCGAAGGTCAATGAAAAACTGTTTTTT	CASSRGQGAKVNEKLFF
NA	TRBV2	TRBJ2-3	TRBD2	TGTGCCAGCAGCCAAGCCCCACGGGGACTAGTCACAGATACGCAGTATTTT	CASSQAPRGLVTDTQYF
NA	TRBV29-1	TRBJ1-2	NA	TGCAGCTTGGGCCGACAAGGCTACACCTTC	CSLGRQGYTF